One and the same sample provided the 20 T cell receptor beta chains below, sequenced in a study of cytomegalovirus exposure and HLA in healthy donors. PCR employed 60 Vbeta and 13 Jbeta primers. Generated by immunoSEQ multiplex PCR, the TCRdb table keeps only in-frame clones and is missing some. The sample shows about 130,000 clones, over 60% of them seen only once. Sequenced input: PBMCs. These receptors came from a human donor in good health.

V is TRBV9 and J is TRBJ2-7; 9 bases are a match to TRBD2. This CDR3 comprises 15 residues. The trim removed 4 bases at V and 4 bases at J, leaving 9 bases unmatched. Looked up from germline, CDR1 is SGDLS and CDR2 is YYNGEE. The chain's CDR3 is CASSPRLAGLYEQYF. DNA for the CDR3: TGTGCCAGCAGCCCCCGGCTAGCGGGGCTTTACGAGCAGTACTTC. The whole variable domain, remainder taken from reference TRBV9 and TRBJ2-7, is DSGVTQTPKHLITATGQRVTLRCSPRSGDLSVYWYQQSLDQGLQFLIQYYNGEERAKGNILERFSAQQFPDLHSELNLSSLELGDSALYFCASSPRLAGLYEQYFGPGTRLTVT.

The chain uses TRBV7-9 and TRBJ2-7, with D uncertain. The CDR3 covers 18 residues. CDR1 and CDR2 from the germline V gene are SEHNR and FQNEAQ (reference sequence). The ends were cut back, 3 bases at V and 0 bases at J, with 21 bases in the middle. CDR3 in amino acids: CASSFSSFAGSLSYEQYF. As DNA, the CDR3 is TGTGCCAGCAGCTTTTCTTCCTTCGCCGGTTCCCTCTCCTACGAGCAGTACTTC.

V is TRBV29-1 and J is TRBJ2-1; D gene uncertain. Germline V CDR1 and CDR2: SQVTM, ANQGSEA. The CDR3 has 12 residues. V was clipped by 1 base and J by 4 bases, with 5 bases between them. CDR3: CSVEVRYNEQFF. In DNA, the CDR3 is TGCAGCGTTGAAGTACGGTACAATGAGCAGTTCTTC.

This chain links TRBV10-3 with TRBJ1-2, with 7 bases that match TRBD1. Unmatched junction bases numbered 9, after V lost 5 bases and J lost 6 bases. The CDR3 runs 14 residues. Germline CDR1 is ENHRY and CDR2 is SYGVKD. As DNA, the CDR3 is TGTGCCATCAGTTTTACAGGGGAGAGAAATGGCTACACCTTC. This encodes CAISFTGERNGYTF.

This clone was detected a few times. CDR3 nucleotides: TGTGCCAGCAGCCCAATGGGACAGCAATACAATGAGCAGTTCTTC. Translation: CASSPMGQQYNEQFF. This chain links TRBV7-9 with TRBJ2-1; 7 bases fit TRBD1. V gave up 5 bases and J gave up 4 bases; unmatched junction bases: 8. The CDR3 has 15 amino acids. Looked up from germline, CDR1 is SEHNR and CDR2 is FQNEAQ (reference sequence).

The chain combines TRBV7-6 with TRBJ1-3; a possible D gene is TRBD1 (5 bases). Germline-derived CDR1 and CDR2 are SGHVS and FNYEAQ. The CDR3 length is 20 residues. The V end was cut by 7 bases, the J end by 5 bases, with 33 bases between. In nucleotides, the CDR3 is TGTGCCAGCACCTCCCGAAGGGGCGGCAGGGCTGAAGGCCCTCGAAACACCATATATTTT. Translating gives CASTSRRGGRAEGPRNTIYF. Full variable domain (missing parts from reference TRBV7-6 and TRBJ1-3): GAGVSQSPRYKVTKRGQDVALRCDPISGHVSLYWYRQALGQGPEFLTYFNYEAQQDKSGLPNDRFSAERPEGSISTLTIQRTEQRDSAMYRCASTSRRGGRAEGPRNTIYFGEGSWLTVV.

This chain uses TRBV7-2 with TRBJ2-3, with TRBD2 matching over 13 bases. Germline trimming cut 6 bases from V and 0 bases from J; bases unmatched to any gene: 3. This CDR3 spans 16 amino acids. CDR1 is SGHTA and CDR2 is FQGNSA in the germline V gene. For the CDR3, the DNA is TGTGCCAGCAGGGCGGGACTAGCGGGGAGCACAGATACGCAGTATTTT. It codes for CASRAGLAGSTDTQYF. The variable domain in full, with the rest retrieved from reference TRBV7-2 and TRBJ2-3, is GAGVSQSPSNKVTEKGKDVELRCDPISGHTALYWYRQSLGQGLEFLIYFQGNSAPDKSGLPSDRFSAERTGGSVSTLTIQRTQQEDSAVYLCASRAGLAGSTDTQYFGPGTRLTVL.

In DNA form, the CDR3 reads TGCGCCAGCAGCTTGCAGGGTAGCTTCACTGAAGCTTTCTTT. Amino acid sequence: CASSLQGSFTEAFF. The chain recombines TRBV5-1 with TRBJ1-1, with a weak D call TRBD1 (5 bases). Trimming took off 1 base at V and 4 bases at J, with 11 bases between the two ends. The germline gives CDR1 SGHRS, CDR2 YFSETQ. CDR3 length: 14 residues.

A single count supports this clone. This rearrangement joins TRBV28 to TRBJ2-7; D is undetermined. CDR1 and CDR2 from the germline V gene are MDHEN and SYDVKM. Deletions cut 3 bases from V and 1 base from J, with 7 bases between. The CDR3 is made up of 13 amino acids. DNA of the CDR3: TGTGCCAGCAGTTTGTTACAGTCCTACGAGCAGTACTTC. This codes for CASSLLQSYEQYF.

The chain is built from TRBV4-1 and TRBJ2-5, with 9 bases aligning to TRBD1. This CDR3 is 15 amino acids long. Germline lookup yields CDR1 MGHRA and CDR2 YSYEKL. J lost 14 bases, V lost 2 bases, and 15 bases had no gene match. This CDR3 reads CASSQNPGQGATLYF. Written as DNA, the CDR3 is TGCGCCAGCAGCCAAAACCCGGGACAGGGAGCCACACTATACTTC.

The chain links TRBV28 to TRBJ2-6; the D gene is possibly TRBD2 (6 bases). There are 15 residues in the CDR3. The ends were cut back, 3 bases at V and 1 base at J, with 7 bases in the middle. CDR1 and CDR2 from the germline V gene are MDHEN and SYDVKM. The CDR3 loop reads CASSLGGSGANVLTF. CDR3 sequence (DNA): TGTGCCAGCAGTTTGGGGGGTTCTGGGGCCAACGTCCTGACTTTC.

The chain carries TRBV28 and TRBJ1-1; D possibly corresponds to TRBD1 (5 bases). Per germline, CDR1 MDHEN and CDR2 SYDVKM. This CDR3 region has 13 residues. The germline V and J ends were trimmed by 6 bases and 6 bases, with 14 bases remaining between them. CDR3 bases: TGTGCCAGCAGGGCCCCGACAGTCGCTGAAGCTTTCTTT. Translating gives CASRAPTVAEAFF.

This clone was picked up a small number of times. V gene TRBV4-1 combines with J gene TRBJ1-1; D unclear. Deletions cut 1 base from V and 2 bases from J, with 8 bases between. From germline, CDR1 is MGHRA and CDR2 YSYEKL. The CDR3 totals 14 residues. CDR3 nucleotides: TGCGCCAGCAGCCAAGCGGCGGAAAACACTGAAGCTTTCTTT. This translates into CASSQAAENTEAFF.

The chain carries TRBV7-9 and TRBJ2-4, with a weak D call TRBD2 (6 bases). Germline CDR1 and CDR2: SEHNR and FQNEAQ (reference sequence). Trimming shortened V by 5 bases and J by 4 bases, and 21 bases separated the two germline ends. This CDR3 is built from 17 residues. The CDR3 DNA reads as TGTGCCAGCAGCCCCGCGCCCCGCGGGACGGATAAAAACATTCAGTACTTC. This encodes CASSPAPRGTDKNIQYF.

This clone was detected only once. The CDR3 is CASSDSGLADAGETQYF. The CDR3 nucleotides are TGCGCCAGCAGTGATTCCGGACTAGCGGACGCAGGGGAGACCCAGTACTTC. The J gene is TRBJ2-5, the V gene TRBV10-1, with 10 bases matching TRBD2. The CDR3 spans 17 residues. CDR1 and CDR2 (germline): WNHNN, SYGVQD (reference sequence). Trimming removed 3 bases from V and 5 bases from J; junction bases left unmatched: 12.

The chain recombines TRBV10-1 with TRBJ2-7, with a possible D match to TRBD1 (6 bases). Trimming pared 2 bases from V and 6 bases from J, leaving 14 bases between. The CDR3 sequence is 14 residues long. Germline CDR1 reads WNHNN; CDR2 reads SYGVQD (reference sequence). Here the CDR3 reads CASSEGVRGSEQYF. CDR3 nucleotide sequence: TGCGCCAGCAGTGAGGGTGTCAGGGGAAGCGAGCAGTACTTC.

V and J are TRBV19 and TRBJ2-2; no clear D. Per germline, CDR1 LNHDA and CDR2 SQIVND (reference sequence). The V end lost 3 bases, the J end lost 4 bases, and 24 bases lay between the germline ends. The CDR3 runs to 19 residues. CDR3 in amino acids: CASSIFVWALQNPTGELFF. Written as DNA, the CDR3 is TGTGCCAGTAGTATTTTTGTTTGGGCCCTTCAGAACCCCACCGGGGAGCTGTTTTTT.

This chain joins TRBV27 and TRBJ1-3, with a tentative D call TRBD1 (6 bases). Germline V gene lookup returns CDR1 MNHEY and CDR2 SMNVEV (reference sequence). The V end was cut by 5 bases, the J end by 0 bases, with 14 bases between. This CDR3 has 16 residues. The CDR3 reads CASSPKGQDSGNTIYF. Here the CDR3 DNA reads TGTGCCAGCAGTCCGAAGGGACAAGACTCTGGAAACACCATATATTTT.

The CDR3 here is CASSEASVLKNIQYF. Written as DNA, the CDR3 is TGTGCCAGCAGTGAAGCTTCGGTCCTAAAAAACATTCAGTACTTC. V and J are TRBV2 and TRBJ2-4, with D unclear. The CDR3 has 15 amino acids. Looked up from germline, CDR1 is SNHLY and CDR2 is FYNNEI. V was clipped by 0 bases and J by 4 bases, with 10 bases between them.

The V gene is TRBV4-2, the J gene TRBJ2-5; 11 bases align to TRBD2. Germline V gives CDR1 LGHNA, CDR2 YNFKEQ. With 3 bases clipped from V and 0 bases from J, the junction kept 3 bases outside the gene matches. This CDR3 is 16 amino acids long. The chain's CDR3 is CASSHGGLADQETQYF. In DNA form, the CDR3 reads TGTGCCAGCAGCCATGGGGGACTAGCGGACCAAGAGACCCAGTACTTC.